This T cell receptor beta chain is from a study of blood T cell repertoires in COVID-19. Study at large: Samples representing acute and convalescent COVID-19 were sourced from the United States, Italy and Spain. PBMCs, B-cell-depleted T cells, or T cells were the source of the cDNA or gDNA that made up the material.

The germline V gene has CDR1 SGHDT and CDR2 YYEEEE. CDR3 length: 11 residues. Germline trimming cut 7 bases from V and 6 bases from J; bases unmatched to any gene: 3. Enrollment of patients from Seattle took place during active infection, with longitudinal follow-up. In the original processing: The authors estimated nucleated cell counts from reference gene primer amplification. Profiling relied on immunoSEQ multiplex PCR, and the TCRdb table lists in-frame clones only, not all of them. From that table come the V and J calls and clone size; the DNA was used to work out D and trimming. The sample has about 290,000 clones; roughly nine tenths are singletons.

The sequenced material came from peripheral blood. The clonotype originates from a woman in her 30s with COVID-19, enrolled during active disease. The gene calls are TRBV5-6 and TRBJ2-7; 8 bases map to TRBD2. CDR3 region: CASVAGGEQYF. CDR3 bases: TGTGCCAGCGTGGCGGGGGGCGAGCAGTACTTC.